The 16 T cell receptor beta chains given below trace back to one sample, sequenced in a study of blood T cell repertoires in COVID-19. The table came from immunoSEQ multiplex PCR; TCRdb's copy has only in-frame clones and leaves some out. Of a few hundred thousand clones detected, 83% appear once; the ten largest clones hold 6% to 9.5%. Sequenced: peripheral blood. These receptors were collected from a woman between 50 and 59 years old with acute or convalescent COVID-19.

The chain is built from TRBV5-5 and TRBJ2-1; no clear D. V was pared by 6 bases and J by 7 bases, with 11 bases between. The CDR3 totals 12 residues. Germline V gives CDR1 SGHKS, CDR2 YYEKEE (reference sequence). CDR3 loop: CASTITVNEQFF. The CDR3 DNA reads TGTGCCAGCACCATCACGGTGAATGAGCAGTTCTTC.

This chain uses TRBV18 with TRBJ2-6; the D gene is possibly TRBD1 (5 bases). Germline-derived CDR1 and CDR2 are KGHSH and LQKENI. CDR3 size: 15 residues. Trimming took off 0 bases at V and 4 bases at J, with 7 bases between the two ends. The CDR3 DNA sequence: TGTGCCAGCTCACCACCGGGGCTCGGGGCCAACGTCCTGACTTTC. It codes for CASSPPGLGANVLTF.

The chain is built from TRBV19 and TRBJ1-2; D might be TRBD1 (6 bases). The germline gives CDR1 LNHDA, CDR2 SQIVND (reference sequence). The CDR3 has 12 amino acids. The V end lost 6 bases, the J end lost 7 bases, and 12 bases lay between the germline ends. CDR3 bases: TGTGCCAGTAGGTCCACAGGGTTTGGCTACACCTTC. This gives the protein CASRSTGFGYTF.

The chain links TRBV5-4 to TRBJ2-2, with D possibly TRBD2 on 7 matching bases. The CDR3 consists of 15 residues. Germline values: CDR1 SGHNT, CDR2 YYREEE (reference sequence). V was pared by 4 bases and J by 3 bases, with 13 bases between. This CDR3 reads CASSRGALDTGELFF. The CDR3, as DNA: TGTGCCAGCAGCCGGGGGGCTTTGGACACCGGGGAGCTGTTTTTT.

This sequence joins TRBV3-1 (or the pseudogene TRBV3-2) and TRBJ2-3, with D perhaps TRBD1 (5 bases). The V end was cut by 1 base, the J end by 6 bases, with 8 bases between. The CDR3 is 13 residues long. From germline, CDR1 is LGHDT and CDR2 YNNKEL (reference sequence). The CDR3 nucleotides are TGTGCCAGCAGCCAAGGTAGGGGTGATACGCAGTATTTT. Translation gives CASSQGRGDTQYF.

V usage is TRBV7-9 and J usage is TRBJ2-7; D perhaps matches TRBD2 (6 bases). Germline CDR1 and CDR2: SEHNR and FQNEAQ (reference sequence). The ends were cut back, 5 bases at V and 3 bases at J, with 14 bases in the middle. CDR3 length: 14 amino acids. This CDR3 is CASSPLAANYEQYF. As DNA, the CDR3 is TGTGCCAGCAGCCCACTAGCAGCAAACTACGAGCAGTACTTC.

This clone was observed a handful of times. The V gene is TRBV5-1, the J gene TRBJ1-2; D remains unclear. CDR1 is SGHRS, CDR2 YFSETQ, per germline. V was clipped by 0 bases and J by 10 bases, with 13 bases between them. The CDR3 loop spans 13 amino acids. CDR3 residues: CASSLVGGPVYTF. For the CDR3, the DNA is TGCGCCAGCAGCTTGGTCGGAGGGCCAGTCTACACCTTC.

The chain couples TRBV7-8 to TRBJ2-7; D remains unclear. V was pared by 5 bases and J by 3 bases, with 14 bases between. Looked up from germline, CDR1 is SGHVS and CDR2 is FQNEAQ. The CDR3 runs 14 residues. CDR3 nucleotide sequence: TGTGCCAGCAGCGCCGACACCACCCACTACGAGCAGTACTTC. Translation: CASSADTTHYEQYF.

This clone is a singleton in its sample. This chain uses TRBV11-2 with TRBJ2-5; TRBD2 aligns across 10 bases. V trimming: 7 bases; J trimming: 2 bases; junction bases outside the gene matches: 16. Germline V gene sequence: CDR1 SGHAT, CDR2 FQNNGV. The CDR3 runs to 18 residues. The CDR3 reads CASNKGLASGGLQETQYF. CDR3 DNA sequence: TGTGCCAGCAACAAAGGGTTGGCTAGCGGGGGCCTACAAGAGACCCAGTACTTC.

The chain combines TRBV5-1 with TRBJ1-2, with 8 positions matching TRBD1. Per the germline V gene, CDR1 is SGHRS and CDR2 is YFSETQ. V dropped 3 bases and J dropped 4; count of bases not matched to a gene: 11. The CDR3 sequence is 16 residues long. CDR3 DNA: TGCGCCAGCAGCTCAGGACAGGGTCCCCGCTTCTATGGCTACACCTTC. Translating it yields CASSSGQGPRFYGYTF. Variable domain in full (rest from reference TRBV5-1 and TRBJ1-2): KAGVTQTPRYLIKTRGQQVTLSCSPISGHRSVSWYQQTPGQGLQFLFEYFSETQRNKGNFPGRFSGRQFSNSRSEMNVSTLELGDSALYLCASSSGQGPRFYGYTFGSGTRLTVV.

The J gene is TRBJ2-3, the V gene TRBV5-6; D is unresolved. CDR1 and CDR2 from the germline V gene are SGHDT and YYEEEE. Trimming cost V 0 bases and J 2 bases, with 4 bases left between them. CDR3 length equals 13 residues. CDR3 DNA: TGTGCCAGCAGCTTGGGGCCCACAGATACGCAGTATTTT. Encoded protein: CASSLGPTDTQYF.

The chain recombines TRBV24-1 with TRBJ1-2, with 9 nucleotides matching TRBD1. Germline lookup yields CDR1 KGHDR and CDR2 SFDVKD. The CDR3 contains 15 residues. Losses at the gene ends were 7 bases for V and 2 bases for J; bases not matched to a gene: 7. Here the CDR3 DNA reads TGTGCCACCAGCGGGACAGGGCAGGGCAACTATGGCTACACCTTC. Protein: CATSGTGQGNYGYTF.

The chain has TRBV6-5 and TRBJ1-4, with 7 bases aligning to TRBD1. The CDR3 is 14 residues long. Germline CDR1 MNHEY, CDR2 SVGAGI. Trimming took 6 bases from V and 5 from J; bases not matched to a gene: 6. The CDR3 region is CASSPTGPNEKLFF. The DNA of the CDR3 is TGTGCCAGCAGCCCGACAGGGCCAAATGAAAAACTGTTTTTT.

The rearrangement links TRBV15 to TRBJ1-6; the D is unclear. CDR1 and CDR2 (germline): LNHNV, YYDKDF (reference sequence). The CDR3 length is 17 residues. V was pared by 1 base and J by 8 bases, with 18 bases between. CDR3 bases: TGTGCCACCAGCAGAGTCAGAGCGGAGGGTAGGGATTCACCCCTCCACTTT. Protein: CATSRVRAEGRDSPLHF.

V gene TRBV2 combines with J gene TRBJ1-4; 9 nucleotides line up with TRBD1. V dropped 5 bases and J dropped 5; count of bases not matched to a gene: 3. The CDR3 runs to 14 residues. In germline, CDR1 is SNHLY, CDR2 FYNNEI. CDR3 protein: CASSLGQGNEKLFF. CDR3 coding DNA: TGTGCCAGCAGTCTCGGACAGGGGAATGAAAAACTGTTTTTT.

The chain uses TRBV28 and TRBJ1-6; D uncertain. Trimming stripped 3 bases from V and 10 bases from J, with 16 bases between. The CDR3 runs 15 residues. Germline V gene lookup returns CDR1 MDHEN and CDR2 SYDVKM. CDR3 loop: CASSFSSSNRSPLHF. CDR3 nucleotides: TGTGCCAGCAGTTTCAGTAGCTCAAATAGATCACCCCTCCACTTT.